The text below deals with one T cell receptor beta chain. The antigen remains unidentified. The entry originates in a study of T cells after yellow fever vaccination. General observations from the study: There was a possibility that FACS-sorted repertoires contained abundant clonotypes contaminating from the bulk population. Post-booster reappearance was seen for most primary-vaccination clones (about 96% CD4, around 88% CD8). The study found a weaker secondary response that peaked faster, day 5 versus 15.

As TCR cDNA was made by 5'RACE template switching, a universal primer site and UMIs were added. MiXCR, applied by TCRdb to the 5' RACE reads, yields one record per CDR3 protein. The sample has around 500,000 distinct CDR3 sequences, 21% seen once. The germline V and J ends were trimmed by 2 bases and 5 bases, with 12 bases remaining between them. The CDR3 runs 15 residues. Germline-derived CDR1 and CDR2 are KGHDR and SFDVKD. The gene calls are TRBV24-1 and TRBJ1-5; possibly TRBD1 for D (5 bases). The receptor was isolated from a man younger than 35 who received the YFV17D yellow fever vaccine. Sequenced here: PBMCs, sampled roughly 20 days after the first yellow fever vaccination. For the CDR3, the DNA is TGTGCCACCAGTGATTCGAGGAGGGGCGATCAGCCCCAGCATTTT. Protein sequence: CATSDSRRGDQPQHF.